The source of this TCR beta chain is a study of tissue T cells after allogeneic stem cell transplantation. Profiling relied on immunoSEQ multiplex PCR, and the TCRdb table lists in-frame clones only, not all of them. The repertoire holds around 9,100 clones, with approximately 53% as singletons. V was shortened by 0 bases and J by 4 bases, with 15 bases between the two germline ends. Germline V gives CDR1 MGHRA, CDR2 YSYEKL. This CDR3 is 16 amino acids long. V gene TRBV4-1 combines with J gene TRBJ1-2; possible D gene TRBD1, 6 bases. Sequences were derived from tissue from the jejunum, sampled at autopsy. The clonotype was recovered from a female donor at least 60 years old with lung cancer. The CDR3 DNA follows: TGCGCCAGCAGCCAAGAGCAGGGGCGCGTTCCCTATGGCTACACCTTC. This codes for CASSQEQGRVPYGYTF.